This TCR beta chain came from a study of shared clonotypes between healthy human individuals. Findings and limits, study-wide: The study generally estimated greater richness for naive than memory subsets.

On this clone itself: Its antigen is still unknown.

Germline trimming cut 5 bases from V and 8 bases from J; bases unmatched to any gene: 6. This CDR3 has 14 amino acids. The germline CDR1 and CDR2 sequences are MDHEN and SYDVKM. Some clones are missing from TCRdb's copy, which holds only in-frame ones; the method was immunoSEQ multiplex PCR. The sample includes under 2.5 million clones, less than 95% of them seen just once. The V gene is TRBV28, the J gene TRBJ1-6, with 7 nucleotides matching TRBD1. Source material: naive CD4+ T cells from PBMCs. The sample's subset: CD45RA+ positively selected. The receptor comes from a man between 18 and 35 years old in good health. Some clones in this sample may be carry-over from other donors' samples. The CDR3 is CASSSDRADSPLHF. The CDR3 bases are TGTGCCAGCAGTAGCGACAGGGCGGATTCACCCCTCCACTTT.